This T cell receptor beta chain was identified in a study of post-analysis software for immune sequencing data. Study observations and caveats: Controls showed lower frequencies than patients for roughly 5 TRBV segments, and TRBV5-6, TRBV5-1 and TRBV20-1 were among these.

Sequencing libraries made from TCR beta cDNA carried unique molecular identifiers. MiXCR, applied by TCRdb to the PCR reads, yields one record per CDR3 protein. The data contain approximately 730,000 distinct CDR3 sequences, 46% of them singletons. This clonotype turned up a few times. The antigen is not known. CDR1 is MNHEY, CDR2 SMNVEV, per germline (reference sequence). CDR3 length: 14 residues. V was pared by 5 bases and J by 14 bases, with 22 bases between. Sequenced input: blood. The TCR originated in a girl aged 5 to 17 with multiple sclerosis. The J gene is TRBJ2-1, the V gene TRBV27, with D perhaps matching TRBD1 (5 bases). This CDR3 is CASSPSGPTDQEFF. In nucleotides, the CDR3 is TGTGCCAGCAGTCCGTCAGGGCCCACGGACCAAGAGTTCTTC.